This passage covers 29 T cell receptor beta chains from one sample sequenced in a study of shared clonotypes between healthy human individuals. Data came from immunoSEQ multiplex PCR; TCRdb stores just in-frame clones and leaves some out. The sample comprises around 2.5 million clones, approximately 93% of which are singletons, and approximately 0.36% rests with the top ten. The sequenced material came from naive CD4+ T cells from PBMCs. Subset defined: CD45RA+ positively selected. Every receptor here comes from a man aged 18 to 30 in good health. Some clones in this sample may be carry-over from other donors' samples.

The chain joins TRBV4-1 to TRBJ1-3, with D maybe TRBD1 (5 bases). Germline lookup yields CDR1 MGHRA and CDR2 YSYEKL. V shed 1 base and J shed 2 bases, with 15 bases lying between them. The CDR3 consists of 17 residues. Here the CDR3 reads CASSQGVSGRAGNTIYF. The CDR3 coding sequence is TGCGCCAGCAGCCAAGGGGTCTCAGGGCGGGCTGGAAACACCATATATTTT.

The CDR3 region has the DNA TGTGCCAGCAGTGAACCCAAGGGGGCAGATACGCAGTATTTT. This encodes CASSEPKGADTQYF. This chain uses TRBV25-1 with TRBJ2-3; tentatively, D is TRBD1 (6 bases). This CDR3 contains 14 residues. With 2 bases removed from V and 4 bases from J, the gap between germline ends came to 10 bases. CDR1 is MGHDK and CDR2 is SYGVNS in the germline V gene.

V is TRBV28 and J is TRBJ1-5, with D perhaps matching TRBD1 (5 bases). Germline CDR1 and CDR2: MDHEN and SYDVKM. The CDR3 loop spans 15 amino acids. Trimming pared 5 bases from V and 7 bases from J, leaving 18 bases between. The CDR3 coding sequence is TGTGCCAGCAGTCGGATCAGGGTTGCGCCCCAGCCCCAGCATTTT. Translating gives CASSRIRVAPQPQHF.

The genes are TRBV15 and TRBJ1-5, with unresolved D. This CDR3 is 16 amino acids long. Germline V gene data show CDR1 as LNHNV and CDR2 as YYDKDF (reference sequence). V was shortened by 0 bases and J by 5 bases, with 14 bases between the two germline ends. DNA of the CDR3: TGTGCCACCAGCAGAGATTATATGGCCAGGTATCAGCCCCAGCATTTT. Translating it yields CATSRDYMARYQPQHF.

This chain uses TRBV6-1 with TRBJ1-2, with D possibly TRBD1 on 5 matching bases. CDR1 is MNHNS and CDR2 is SASEGT in the germline V gene. The V end was cut by 6 bases, the J end by 6 bases, with 17 bases between. This CDR3 region has 14 residues. The CDR3 sequence: CASSPDTSLNGYTF. DNA for the CDR3: TGTGCCAGCAGCCCGGACACCTCATTGAATGGCTACACCTTC.

The V call is TRBV28, the J call TRBJ1-1, with D perhaps matching TRBD1 (5 bases). V was pared by 3 bases and J by 4 bases, with 18 bases between. The CDR3 contains 16 residues. Germline loops: CDR1 MDHEN, CDR2 SYDVKM. CDR3 nucleotide sequence: TGTGCCAGCAGTTTGGGCGGGGGAGCGGGATTCACTGAAGCTTTCTTT. Its translation is CASSLGGGAGFTEAFF.

This clone was seen a single time. The CDR3 reads CASSKTFSGNTIYF. The DNA of the CDR3 is TGTGCCAGTAGTAAGACTTTCTCTGGAAACACCATATATTTT. This sequence joins TRBV19 and TRBJ1-3, with no clear D. Germline-derived CDR1 and CDR2 are LNHDA and SQIVND (reference sequence). The V end was cut by 4 bases, the J end by 0 bases, with 7 bases between. CDR3 length equals 14 residues.

The chain recombines TRBV7-2 with TRBJ2-7; D is perhaps TRBD1 (6 bases). The CDR3 is made up of 15 amino acids. The germline gives CDR1 SGHTA, CDR2 FQGNSA. V was cut by 4 bases and J by 2 bases, with 15 bases left in between. DNA of the CDR3: TGTGCCAGCAGCTATACAGGGACGGAAACCTACGAGCAGTACTTC. Its protein product is CASSYTGTETYEQYF.

This sequence joins TRBV28 and TRBJ1-4, with 9 positions matching TRBD1. Germline trimming cut 6 bases from V and 5 bases from J; bases unmatched to any gene: 4. This CDR3 spans 14 amino acids. Germline V gene data show CDR1 as MDHEN and CDR2 as SYDVKM. In DNA form, the CDR3 reads TGTGCCAGCAGAACGACAGGGGGGAATGAAAAACTGTTTTTT. Amino acid sequence: CASRTTGGNEKLFF.

This chain connects TRBV28 to TRBJ2-7; 7 bases are a match to TRBD2. Germline CDR1 and CDR2: MDHEN and SYDVKM. The V and J ends lost 0 bases and 2 bases, in that order; junction bases with no gene match: 10. The CDR3 spans 17 residues. CDR3 in amino acids: CASSLWGGERSPYEQYF. The CDR3 DNA follows: TGTGCCAGCAGTTTATGGGGGGGGGAGCGGAGCCCCTACGAGCAGTACTTC.

V is TRBV18 and J is TRBJ2-5; D is perhaps TRBD2 (6 bases). The length of the CDR3 is 14 residues. Germline V gene lookup returns CDR1 KGHSH and CDR2 LQKENI. Between the trimmed V and J ends, which lost 6 bases and 5 bases, there was a span of 16 bases. The CDR3 region is CASSPRDSMETQYF. The CDR3 DNA reads TGTGCCAGCTCCCCCCGGGACTCTATGGAGACCCAGTACTTC.

Worth noting for this clone: Other DNA sequences in this sample translate to the same CDR3. The chain uses TRBV7-2 and TRBJ1-5, with TRBD1 as a possible D gene (5 bases). Germline V gene data show CDR1 as SGHTA and CDR2 as FQGNSA. This CDR3 has 17 amino acids. Trimming left V 1 base short and J 0 bases short, with 13 bases between. The CDR3 reads CASSLVGTALSNQPQHF. The CDR3 bases are TGTGCCAGCAGCTTAGTGGGGACGGCACTTAGCAATCAGCCCCAGCATTTT.

This sequence joins TRBV7-9 and TRBJ2-1; D possibly corresponds to TRBD2 (5 bases). This CDR3 contains 14 residues. Trimming took off 5 bases at V and 15 bases at J, with 23 bases between the two ends. From germline, CDR1 is SEHNR and CDR2 FQNEAQ (reference sequence). The CDR3 loop reads CASSPLGEWKDLFF. The CDR3 DNA is TGTGCCAGCAGCCCCCTTGGGGAGTGGAAGGATCTGTTCTTC.

This sequence joins TRBV18 and TRBJ1-1; D is undetermined. Trimming stripped 3 bases from V and 4 bases from J, with 15 bases between. The germline CDR1 and CDR2 sequences are KGHSH and LQKENI. The length of the CDR3 is 15 residues. This CDR3 reads CASSPRLSGITEAFF. In nucleotides, the CDR3 is TGTGCCAGCTCACCGCGTCTTTCGGGGATCACTGAAGCTTTCTTT. The full variable domain, its missing parts supplied by reference TRBV18 and TRBJ1-1, is NAGVMQNPRHLVRRRGQEARLRCSPMKGHSHVYWYRQLPEEGLKFMVYLQKENIIDESGMPKERFSAEFPKEGPSILRIQQVVRGDSAAYFCASSPRLSGITEAFFGQGTRLTVV.

The chain has TRBV10-3 and TRBJ1-2; 8 bases match TRBD1. There are 17 residues in the CDR3. CDR1 and CDR2 from the germline V gene are ENHRY and SYGVKD. Trimming took 0 bases from V and 5 from J; bases not matched to a gene: 11. For the CDR3, the DNA is TGTGCCATCAGTGAGTCTGCCGGACAGGGATATTGGTATGGCTACACCTTC. Its protein is CAISESAGQGYWYGYTF.

The chain is built from TRBV2 and TRBJ2-7; 8 bases are shared with TRBD1. The trim removed 6 bases at V and 7 bases at J, leaving 11 bases unmatched. Germline CDR1 reads SNHLY; CDR2 reads FYNNEI. The CDR3 runs to 14 residues. The CDR3 loop reads CASRRTGPLDEQYF. CDR3 nucleotides: TGTGCCAGCAGACGGACAGGGCCTCTTGATGAGCAGTACTTC.

The rearrangement joins TRBV9 to TRBJ2-7, with 10 bases matching TRBD1. Trimming removed 4 bases from V and 2 bases from J; junction bases left unmatched: 6. Germline V gives CDR1 SGDLS, CDR2 YYNGEE. The CDR3 length is 15 residues. CDR3 sequence: CASSTTGTGAYEQYF. The CDR3 bases are TGTGCCAGCAGCACCACCGGGACAGGGGCCTACGAGCAGTACTTC.

The chain carries TRBV6-1 and TRBJ2-5, with 7 bases matching TRBD1. Per the germline V gene, CDR1 is MNHNS and CDR2 is SASEGT. V trimming: 11 bases; J trimming: 6 bases; junction bases outside the gene matches: 15. CDR3 length: 14 residues. The CDR3 is CAGTRNQGEQTQYF. The CDR3, as DNA: TGTGCCGGCACTAGGAACCAGGGGGAGCAGACCCAGTACTTC.

V and J are TRBV19 and TRBJ2-2, with TRBD1 matching 7 bases. The germline V gene has CDR1 LNHDA and CDR2 SQIVND (reference sequence). The V and J ends lost 7 bases and 4 bases, in that order; junction bases with no gene match: 9. This CDR3 contains 15 residues. The CDR3 coding sequence is TGTGCCAGTAAGGAGACAGGGCTACTCACCGGGGAGCTGTTTTTT. Translation gives CASKETGLLTGELFF.

In its sample, this clone was seen a few times. CDR3 sequence: CSAQSIYGYTF. CDR3 nucleotides: TGCAGTGCCCAGTCAATCTATGGCTACACCTTC. The V and J genes are TRBV20-1 and TRBJ1-2; no reliable D call. The CDR3 extends over 11 amino acids. Between the trimmed V and J ends, which lost 6 bases and 4 bases, there was a span of 9 bases. The germline V gene has CDR1 DFQATT and CDR2 SNEGSKA (reference sequence).

This clone was seen once. The CDR3 DNA sequence: TGTGCCAGCAGGGCCGACAGGGATGGCAATCAGCCCCAGCATTTT. Protein sequence: CASRADRDGNQPQHF. V and J are TRBV27 and TRBJ1-5; 7 bases map to TRBD1. The CDR3 extends over 15 amino acids. Trimming removed 6 bases from V and 2 bases from J; junction bases left unmatched: 7. Germline V gives CDR1 MNHEY, CDR2 SMNVEV (reference sequence).

The gene calls are TRBV18 and TRBJ2-6, with D possibly matching TRBD2 (5 bases). The V and J ends lost 3 bases and 9 bases respectively, with 15 bases between them. In germline, CDR1 is KGHSH, CDR2 LQKENI. The length of the CDR3 is 15 residues. CDR3 in DNA: TGTGCCAGCTCACCCGCTATGGTGGAGGTCAACGTCCTGACTTTC. Translated: CASSPAMVEVNVLTF.

To note about this clone: Other DNA sequences in this sample translate to the same CDR3. The rearrangement links TRBV4-2 to TRBJ1-2, with D tentatively TRBD1 (5 bases). Germline V gene lookup returns CDR1 LGHNA and CDR2 YNFKEQ. The CDR3 contains 13 residues. Trimming removed 1 base from V and 3 bases from J, with 6 bases in between. The chain's CDR3 is CASSQGGDYGYTF. DNA for the CDR3: TGTGCCAGCAGCCAAGGGGGGGACTATGGCTACACCTTC.

The rearrangement uses TRBV6-4 and TRBJ1-1, with TRBD1 identical over 7 bases. The V segment lost 6 bases and the J segment 0 bases; nucleotides outside the gene matches: 7. CDR3 length equals 15 residues. Germline CDR1 reads MRHNA; CDR2 reads SNTAGT. CDR3 DNA sequence: TGTGCCAGCAGCCAGGGGGTCGTCATGAACACTGAAGCTTTCTTT. It encodes CASSQGVVMNTEAFF.

CDR3 loop: CASSPGQARETQYF. The DNA for the CDR3 is TGTGCCAGCTCCCCCGGACAGGCTAGAGAGACCCAGTACTTC. The V and J genes are TRBV18 and TRBJ2-5; 7 bases align to TRBD1. The germline gives CDR1 KGHSH, CDR2 LQKENI. The J segment lost 4 bases and the V segment lost 6 bases, leaving 8 bases of the junction unmatched. The CDR3 spans 14 residues.

This sequence joins TRBV11-2 and TRBJ2-7, with unresolved D. V lost 1 base and J lost 5, with 12 bases in between. The CDR3 loop spans 14 amino acids. Per the germline V gene, CDR1 is SGHAT and CDR2 is FQNNGV. The CDR3 nucleotides are TGTGCCAGCAGCTTAGGGGTCCCCGGCGACGAGCAGTACTTC. This encodes CASSLGVPGDEQYF.

This clone was seen just once. The chain uses TRBV7-2 and TRBJ2-3; TRBD2 agrees at 9 bases. V lost 0 bases to trimming and J lost 1 base; unmatched junction nucleotides: 2. CDR1 is SGHTA and CDR2 is FQGNSA in the germline V gene. The CDR3 length is 16 residues. The CDR3 coding sequence is TGTGCCAGCAGCTTAGCGAGGACTAGCGGCACAGATACGCAGTATTTT. Amino acids: CASSLARTSGTDTQYF.

The chain is built from TRBV28 and TRBJ1-5; no firm D call. The germline gives CDR1 MDHEN, CDR2 SYDVKM. CDR3 length: 17 residues. Trimming took off 3 bases at V and 2 bases at J, with 17 bases between the two ends. The CDR3 sequence is CASSFMVGRRGNQPQHF. The CDR3 DNA sequence: TGTGCCAGCAGTTTCATGGTGGGTCGGAGGGGCAATCAGCCCCAGCATTTT.

In nucleotides, the CDR3 is TGTGCCATCAGTAGGGCAACTAATGAAAAACTGTTTTTT. As protein: CAISRATNEKLFF. The chain is built from TRBV10-3 and TRBJ1-4; unclear D gene. Trimming removed 5 bases at V and 0 bases at J, with 4 bases between. The germline gives CDR1 ENHRY, CDR2 SYGVKD. The CDR3 is 13 residues long.